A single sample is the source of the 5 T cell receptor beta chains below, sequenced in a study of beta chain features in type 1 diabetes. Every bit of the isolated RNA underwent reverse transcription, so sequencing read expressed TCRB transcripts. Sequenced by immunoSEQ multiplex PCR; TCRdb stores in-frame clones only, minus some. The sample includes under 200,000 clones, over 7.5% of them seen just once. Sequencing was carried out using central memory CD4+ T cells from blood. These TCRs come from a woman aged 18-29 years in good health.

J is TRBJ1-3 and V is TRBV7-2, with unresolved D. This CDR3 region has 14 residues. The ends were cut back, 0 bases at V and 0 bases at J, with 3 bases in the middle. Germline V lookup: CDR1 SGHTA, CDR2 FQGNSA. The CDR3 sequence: CASSLAYSGNTIYF. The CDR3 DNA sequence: TGTGCCAGCAGCTTAGCTTACTCTGGAAACACCATATATTTT.

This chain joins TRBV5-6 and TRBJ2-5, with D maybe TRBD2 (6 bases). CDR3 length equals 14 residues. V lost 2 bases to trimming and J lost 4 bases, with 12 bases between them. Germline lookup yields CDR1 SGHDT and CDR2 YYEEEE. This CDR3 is CASSFSGTAETQYF. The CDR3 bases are TGTGCCAGCAGCTTTAGCGGAACCGCAGAGACCCAGTACTTC.

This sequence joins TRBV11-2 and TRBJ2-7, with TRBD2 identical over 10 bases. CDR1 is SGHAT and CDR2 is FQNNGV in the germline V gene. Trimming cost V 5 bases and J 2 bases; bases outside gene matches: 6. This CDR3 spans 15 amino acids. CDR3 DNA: TGTGCCAGCAGCAGATTAGCGGGAGGCGCCTACGAGCAGTACTTC. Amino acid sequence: CASSRLAGGAYEQYF.

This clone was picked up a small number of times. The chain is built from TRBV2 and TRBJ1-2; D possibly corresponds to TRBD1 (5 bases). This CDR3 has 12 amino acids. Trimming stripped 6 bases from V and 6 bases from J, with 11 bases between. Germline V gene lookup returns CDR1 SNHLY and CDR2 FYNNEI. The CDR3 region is CASRVGGDGYTF. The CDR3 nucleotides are TGTGCCAGCAGGGTGGGAGGGGATGGCTACACCTTC.

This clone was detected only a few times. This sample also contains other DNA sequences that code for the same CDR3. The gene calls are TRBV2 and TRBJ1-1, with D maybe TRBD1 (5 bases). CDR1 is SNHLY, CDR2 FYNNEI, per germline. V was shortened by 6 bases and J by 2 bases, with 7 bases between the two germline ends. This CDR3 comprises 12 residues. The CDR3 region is CASSRVNTEAFF. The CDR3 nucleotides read TGTGCCAGCAGCAGGGTTAACACTGAAGCTTTCTTT.